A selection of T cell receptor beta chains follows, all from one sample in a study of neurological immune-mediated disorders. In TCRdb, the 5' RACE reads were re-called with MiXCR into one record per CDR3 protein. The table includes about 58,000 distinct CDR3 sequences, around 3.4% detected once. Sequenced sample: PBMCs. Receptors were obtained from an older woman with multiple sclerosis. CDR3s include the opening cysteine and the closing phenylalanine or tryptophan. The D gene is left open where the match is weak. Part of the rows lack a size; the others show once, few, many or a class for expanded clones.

CDR3 protein: CASSRREGDNQPQHF
CDR3 DNA: TGTGCCAGCAGCCGTCGGGAGGGGGACAATCAGCCCCAGCATTTT
J gene: TRBJ1-5
D gene: -
clone size: many
V gene: TRBV7-2

CDR3 protein: CASSQDPPARTGELFF
CDR3 DNA: TGCGCCAGCAGCCAAGATCCCCCCGCTCGCACCGGGGAGCTGTTTTTT
J gene: TRBJ2-2
D gene: -
clone size: many
V gene: TRBV4-1

CDR3 protein: CASSQGSGPNTEAFF
CDR3 DNA: TGTGCCAGCAGCCAAGGATCTGGACCAAACACTGAAGCTTTCTTT
J gene: TRBJ1-1
D gene: -
clone size: many
V gene: TRBV3-1

CDR3 protein: CASSYSVRWHTDTQYF
CDR3 DNA: TGTGCCAGCAGTTACTCGGTCCGGTGGCACACAGATACGCAGTATTTT
J gene: TRBJ2-3
D gene: -
clone size: many
V gene: TRBV6-6

CDR3 protein: CASSERGRANTGELFF
CDR3 DNA: TGTGCCAGCAGCGAGCGGGGGAGGGCGAACACCGGGGAGCTGTTTTTT
J gene: TRBJ2-2
D gene: TRBD2
clone size: many
V gene: TRBV12-3/TRBV12-4

CDR3 protein: CASSLSPMETQYF
CDR3 DNA: TGCGCCAGCAGCTTGTCTCCGATGGAGACCCAGTACTTC
J gene: TRBJ2-5
D gene: -
clone size: many
V gene: TRBV5-1

CDR3 protein: CAISTGQGDTEAFF
CDR3 DNA: TGTGCCATCAGCACGGGACAGGGGGACACTGAAGCTTTCTTT
J gene: TRBJ1-1
D gene: TRBD1
clone size: many
V gene: TRBV10-3

CDR3 protein: CAITQHKGRGTDTQYF
CDR3 DNA: TGTGCCATCACCCAACACAAGGGTAGAGGGACAGATACGCAGTATTTT
J gene: TRBJ2-3
D gene: -
clone size: many
V gene: TRBV10-3

CDR3 protein: CATSDSGRGQGYNEQFF
CDR3 DNA: TGTGCCACCAGTGATTCGGGGCGGGGACAGGGGTACAATGAGCAGTTCTTC
J gene: TRBJ2-1
D gene: TRBD1
clone size: many
V gene: TRBV24-1

CDR3 protein: CASRPGTSGVGTQYF
CDR3 DNA: TGTGCCAGCAGGCCCGGGACTAGCGGGGTGGGTACGCAGTATTTT
J gene: TRBJ2-3
D gene: TRBD2
clone size: many
V gene: TRBV12-3/TRBV12-4

CDR3 protein: CASSTGTATDTQYF
CDR3 DNA: TGTGCCAGCAGCACCGGGACAGCCACAGATACGCAGTATTTT
J gene: TRBJ2-3
D gene: TRBD1
clone size: many
V gene: TRBV5-4

CDR3 protein: CATSRDHGLYQPQHF
CDR3 DNA: TGTGCCACCAGCAGAGATCATGGCCTTTATCAGCCCCAGCATTTT
J gene: TRBJ1-5
D gene: -
clone size: many
V gene: TRBV15

CDR3 protein: CASSSGSTGPYNEQFF
CDR3 DNA: TGCGCCAGCAGCTCAGGGTCGACAGGCCCCTACAATGAGCAGTTCTTC
J gene: TRBJ2-1
D gene: -
clone size: many
V gene: TRBV5-1

CDR3 protein: CASSLGTGSDTQYF
CDR3 DNA: TGCGCCAGCAGCCTCGGGACAGGGAGCGATACGCAGTATTTT
J gene: TRBJ2-3
D gene: TRBD1
clone size: -
V gene: TRBV5-1

CDR3 protein: CASSLYPAGPNYQETQYF
CDR3 DNA: TGTGCCAGCAGCTTATACCCAGCGGGGCCGAATTACCAAGAGACCCAGTACTTC
J gene: TRBJ2-5
D gene: TRBD2
clone size: many
V gene: TRBV11-2

CDR3 protein: CASNIAGEGYEQYF
CDR3 DNA: TGTGCCAGCAATATAGCGGGAGAGGGCTACGAGCAGTACTTC
J gene: TRBJ2-7
D gene: TRBD2
clone size: many
V gene: TRBV6-5

CDR3 protein: CASSLGARTGELFF
CDR3 DNA: TGTGCCAGCAGCTTAGGGGCGCGGACCGGGGAGCTGTTTTTT
J gene: TRBJ2-2
D gene: -
clone size: many
V gene: TRBV7-8

CDR3 protein: CASSFSYVTKNIQYF
CDR3 DNA: TGTGCCAGCAGTTTTTCCTATGTAACCAAAAACATTCAGTACTTC
J gene: TRBJ2-4
D gene: -
clone size: many
V gene: TRBV27

CDR3 protein: CASSRGVGNTEAFF
CDR3 DNA: TGTGCCAGCAGCCGAGGGGTGGGGAACACTGAAGCTTTCTTT
J gene: TRBJ1-1
D gene: -
clone size: many
V gene: TRBV12-3/TRBV12-4

CDR3 protein: CASSFLHPGPYGYTF
CDR3 DNA: TGTGCCAGCAGCTTCCTTCACCCGGGACCCTATGGCTACACCTTC
J gene: TRBJ1-2
D gene: -
clone size: many
V gene: TRBV7-2

CDR3 protein: CASSLDRRQPQHF
CDR3 DNA: TGTGCCAGCAGCTTAGATCGTCGTCAGCCCCAGCATTTT
J gene: TRBJ1-5
D gene: -
clone size: -
V gene: TRBV11-2

CDR3 protein: CASTRQETQYF
CDR3 DNA: TGCGCCAGCACTCGCCAAGAGACCCAGTACTTC
J gene: TRBJ2-5
D gene: -
clone size: many
V gene: TRBV5-1